The text below deals with one TCR beta chain. Its antigen remains unknown. A single base separates this from a much larger clone, so it may be a read error. Other DNA sequences in the sample encode the same CDR3. This record belongs to a study of shared clonotypes between healthy human individuals. Overall study results and limits: Limitation of the genetic and exposure-history diversity represented came from the few donors. Among non-shared clonotypes, generation probabilities were lower than among those shared by all four donors. Richness estimates generally favored naive over memory subsets.

The CDR3 is 12 amino acids. V was trimmed by 1 base and J by 3 bases, leaving 4 bases between them. Germline-derived CDR1 and CDR2 are SGHVS and FQNEAQ. Authors' analysis steps: Filtering differed because ImmunoSEQ produced junction-only sequences that carried no quality scores. Libraries were prepared by immunoSEQ multiplex PCR; TCRdb keeps only in-frame clonotypes and omits some of them. V, J and clone size derive from that table, while D and trimming were established from the DNA sequence. Altogether millions of clones are present, approximately 95% being singletons, with the ten largest covering around 1.1%. Naive CD8 cells lacked CD45RO, underwent positive selection for CCR7 and left out terminally differentiated effector memory CD45RA+ cells.

Sequenced input: naive CD8+ T cells sorted from blood. This TCR was recovered from a man younger than 30 in good health. This chain connects TRBV7-8 to TRBJ2-7; D not resolved. The CDR3 DNA reads TGTGCCAGCAGCTTAGTCGGCTACGAGCAGTACTTC. It codes for CASSLVGYEQYF.